This TCR beta chain was retrieved from a study of shared clonotypes between healthy human individuals. At the level of the study: Each donor contributed plates that comprised three CD4 naive, three CD4 memory, two CD8 naive and one CD8 memory. General study results and limits: Sorted-subset samples were not fully sequenced, rarefaction indicated. Among four donors, roughly 5% of naive CD4 clonotypes were found in common.

CDR1 is SGDLS, CDR2 YYNGEE, per germline. Between the trimmed V and J ends, which lost 4 bases and 1 base, there was a span of 15 bases. This CDR3 region has 15 residues. TCRdb keeps only in-frame clones here, not all; method: immunoSEQ multiplex PCR. The table includes approximately 2,200,000 clones, roughly 91% detected once. This clone was seen just once. Its antigen is undetermined. It was CD45RO-negative cells, positively selected for CCR7, that made up naive CD8 cells, with terminally differentiated effector memory CD45RA+ cells excluded. The receptor was isolated from a man aged 18 to 29 in good health. Some clones in this sample may be carry-over from other donors' samples. V gene TRBV9 combines with J gene TRBJ2-7, with D possibly called TRBD1 or TRBD2 (7 bases each). Sequences were obtained from naive CD8+ T cells from PBMCs. The DNA for the CDR3 is TGTGCCAGCAGCCTAGGGGGCGGGAGTTCCTACGAGCAGTACTTC. Amino acids: CASSLGGGSSYEQYF.